Each of the 12 T cell receptor beta chains below was sequenced from the same sample in a study of T cells in Graves' hyperthyroidism and ophthalmopathy. Amplification of TCR beta CDR3 regions was performed using RNA transcripts as template. A first-round RT-PCR of the TCR CDR3 used the HTBI primer set. One entry per CDR3 protein results from TCRdb running MiXCR on the multiplex PCR reads. The data show a few hundred thousand distinct CDR3 sequences, roughly 18% seen once. The sample comprised blood. All receptors derive from a man aged 18 to 30 with Graves' ophthalmopathy.

This clonotype has just one count. A read error may account for a junction end that differs from germline. This rearrangement joins TRBV19 to TRBJ1-6; 9 bases are a match to TRBD1. This CDR3 spans 13 amino acids. Germline lookup yields CDR1 LNHDA and CDR2 SQIVND (reference sequence). The CDR3 DNA sequence: TGTGCCAGTAGCCTGACAGGGGGTTCACCCTTCCACTTT. Its translation is CASSLTGGSPFHF. The full variable domain, rest sourced from reference TRBV19 and TRBJ1-6, is DGGITQSPKYLFRKEGQNVTLSCEQNLNHDAMYWYRQDPGQGLRLIYYSQIVNDFQKGDIAEGYSVSREKKESFPLTVTSAQKNPTAFYLCASSLTGGSPFHFGNGTRLTVT.

This clonotype was seen more than once but under ten times. V and J are TRBV5-1 and TRBJ1-2; the D is unclear. Trimming removed 1 base at V and 0 bases at J, with 16 bases between. Per germline, CDR1 SGHRS and CDR2 YFSETQ. This CDR3 is 17 amino acids long. The CDR3 sequence is CASSLSTSTYSNYGYTF. In nucleotides, the CDR3 is TGCGCCAGCAGCTTGTCGACATCAACTTACTCTAACTATGGCTACACCTTC. The full variable domain, completed using reference TRBV5-1 and TRBJ1-2, is KAGVTQTPRYLIKTRGQQVTLSCSPISGHRSVSWYQQTPGQGLQFLFEYFSETQRNKGNFPGRFSGRQFSNSRSEMNVSTLELGDSALYLCASSLSTSTYSNYGYTFGSGTRLTVV.

This clonotype was detected many times. V usage is TRBV5-8 and J usage is TRBJ1-1; D is unclear. From germline, CDR1 is SGHTS and CDR2 YDEGEE. Trimming cost V 2 bases and J 3 bases, with 11 bases left between them. The CDR3 contains 14 residues. CDR3 in DNA: TGTGCCAGCAGCTTAGGCCCGGGAGACACTGAAGCTTTCTTT. Translation gives CASSLGPGDTEAFF.

This clonotype has more than one count but fewer than ten. The V and J genes are TRBV5-6 and TRBJ1-1; 7 bases map to TRBD1. The CDR3 is made up of 14 amino acids. Germline V CDR1 and CDR2: SGHDT, YYEEEE. Trimming at V came to 6 bases and at J to 8 bases, leaving 13 bases not matched to a gene. The CDR3 is CASNQAKGAQEAFF. CDR3 DNA: TGTGCCAGCAACCAAGCGAAGGGGGCGCAGGAAGCTTTCTTT.

The genes are TRBV4-1 and TRBJ1-1; D is uncertain. From germline, CDR1 is MGHRA and CDR2 YSYEKL. V lost 0 bases to trimming and J lost 1 base, with 3 bases between them. The CDR3 is made up of 13 amino acids. CDR3 in amino acids: CASSQEPNTEAFF. CDR3 DNA sequence: TGCGCCAGCAGCCAAGAACCGAACACTGAAGCTTTCTTT.

The gene calls are TRBV3-1 and TRBJ1-1; D possibly corresponds to TRBD1 (6 bases). Trimming took off 4 bases at V and 0 bases at J, with 18 bases between the two ends. The CDR3 is 17 residues long. The germline V gene has CDR1 LGHDT and CDR2 YNNKEL (reference sequence). In DNA, the CDR3 is TGTGCCAGCAGCCGGAATAAAGGGGGGCCTTTGAACACTGAAGCTTTCTTT. It codes for CASSRNKGGPLNTEAFF. The whole variable domain, filled in from reference TRBV3-1 and TRBJ1-1, reads DTAVSQTPKYLVTQMGNDKSIKCEQNLGHDTMYWYKQDSKKFLKIMFSYNNKELIINETVPNRFSPKSPDKAHLNLHINSLELGDSAVYFCASSRNKGGPLNTEAFFGQGTRLTVV.

The genes are TRBV27 and TRBJ1-2; the D gene is possibly TRBD1 (5 bases). Germline lookup yields CDR1 MNHEY and CDR2 SMNVEV (reference sequence). The CDR3 extends over 13 amino acids. Deletions cut 5 bases from V and 9 bases from J, with 16 bases between. CDR3 nucleotide sequence: TGTGCCAGCAGTCCCCAGGGAATTTGGAGCTACACCTTC. Amino acids: CASSPQGIWSYTF.

V usage is TRBV6-1 and J usage is TRBJ2-1; TRBD2 aligns across 9 bases. Looked up from germline, CDR1 is MNHNS and CDR2 is SASEGT. CDR3 length equals 18 residues. V dropped 6 bases and J dropped 2; count of bases not matched to a gene: 14. DNA for the CDR3: TGTGCCAGCAGCAAGAACCCCTTTAGCGGGGGTACCTACAATGAGCAGTTCTTC. Translating it yields CASSKNPFSGGTYNEQFF.

In the case of this clonotype: Possible read error: a much larger clone is one base away. The rearrangement joins TRBV11-2 to TRBJ2-1; D is perhaps TRBD1 (5 bases). The V end lost 5 bases, the J end lost 7 bases, and 15 bases lay between the germline ends. The CDR3 has 14 residues. CDR1 is SGHAT, CDR2 FQNNGV, per germline. The CDR3 sequence is CASSPGPELNEQFF. The CDR3 coding sequence is TGTGCCAGCAGCCCAGGGCCTGAGTTAAATGAGCAGTTCTTC.

J is TRBJ2-7 and V is TRBV11-2; D is unclear. Germline V lookup: CDR1 SGHAT, CDR2 FQNNGV. Trimming took off 4 bases at V and 5 bases at J, with 15 bases between the two ends. The CDR3 spans 14 residues. CDR3 nucleotide sequence: TGTGCCAGCAGCTCGAACCAACGCTGGGACGAGCAGTACTTC. Residues: CASSSNQRWDEQYF.

In its sample, this clonotype was seen many times. V is TRBV10-2 and J is TRBJ2-3, with a possible D match to TRBD1 (5 bases). This CDR3 spans 14 amino acids. With 2 bases removed from V and 2 bases from J, the gap between germline ends came to 8 bases. Germline V CDR1 and CDR2: WSHSY, SAAADI. This CDR3 is CASSEQGNTDTQYF. For the CDR3, the DNA is TGCGCCAGCAGTGAGCAGGGAAACACAGATACGCAGTATTTT.

This chain uses TRBV9 with TRBJ2-1; 9 bases are shared with TRBD1. Germline-derived CDR1 and CDR2 are SGDLS and YYNGEE. With 6 bases clipped from V and 4 bases from J, the junction kept 5 bases outside the gene matches. The CDR3 extends over 14 amino acids. The CDR3 spells CASNSGQGYNEQFF. Written as DNA, the CDR3 is TGTGCCAGCAACTCCGGACAGGGGTACAATGAGCAGTTCTTC.